The TCR beta chain under discussion was sequenced for a study of shared clonotypes between healthy human individuals. V was shortened by 7 bases and J by 4 bases, with 13 bases between the two germline ends. Germline V CDR1 and CDR2: GTSNPN, SVGIG (reference sequence). This CDR3 contains 12 residues. Sequenced by immunoSEQ multiplex PCR; TCRdb stores in-frame clones only, minus some. This sample has 2 million to 2.5 million clones, with 85% to 95% found just once. The J gene is TRBJ1-1, the V gene TRBV30; a weak D match, TRBD1 (6 bases). Sequencing used naive CD4+ T cells sorted from blood. Subset: CD45RA+ positively selected. This sequence was found in a young man in good health. The CDR3 nucleotides read TGTGCCTTAGGGGGGCTCCGCACTGAAGCTTTCTTT. Translating gives CALGGLRTEAFF.